This record covers a single T cell receptor beta chain. Trimming stripped 3 bases from V and 1 base from J, with 7 bases between. The CDR3 is 14 residues long. Germline CDR1 and CDR2: SGHNT and YYREEE (reference sequence). The sample originates from a study of OX40 agonist ivuxolimab in advanced cancers. Produced via immunoSEQ multiplex PCR; TCRdb's table is partial and in-frame only. The sample includes around 80,000 clones, 90% to 95% of them seen just once. The chain links TRBV5-4 to TRBJ1-4, with a possible D match to TRBD1 (6 bases). This sample comprised CD4+ or CD8+ T cells sorted from blood, obtained in a trial of the OX40 agonist ivuxolimab. This TCR was sampled from an adult with an advanced solid tumor such as melanoma, head and neck, liver or kidney cancer. The CDR3 loop reads CASSSQGTNEKLFF. CDR3 in DNA: TGTGCCAGCAGCTCACAGGGAACTAATGAAAAACTGTTTTTT.